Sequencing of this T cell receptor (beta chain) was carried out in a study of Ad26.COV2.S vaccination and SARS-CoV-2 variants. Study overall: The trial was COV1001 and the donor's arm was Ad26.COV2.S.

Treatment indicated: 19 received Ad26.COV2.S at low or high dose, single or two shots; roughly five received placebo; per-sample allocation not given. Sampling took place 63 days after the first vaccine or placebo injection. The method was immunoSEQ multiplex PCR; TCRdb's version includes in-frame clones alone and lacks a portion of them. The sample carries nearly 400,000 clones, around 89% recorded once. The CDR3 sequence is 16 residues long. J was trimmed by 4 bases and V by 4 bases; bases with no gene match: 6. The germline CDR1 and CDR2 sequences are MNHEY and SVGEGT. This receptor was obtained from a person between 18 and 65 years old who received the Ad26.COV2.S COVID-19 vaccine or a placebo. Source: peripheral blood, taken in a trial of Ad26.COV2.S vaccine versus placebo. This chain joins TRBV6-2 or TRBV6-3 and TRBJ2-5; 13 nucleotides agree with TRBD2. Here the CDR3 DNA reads TGTGCCAGCAGTTCTCCGGGACTAGCGGGAAGAGAGACCCAGTACTTC. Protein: CASSSPGLAGRETQYF.